A selection of T cell receptor beta chains follows, all from one sample in a study of T cell responses to AZD1222 COVID-19 vaccine. Profiling relied on immunoSEQ multiplex PCR, and the TCRdb table lists in-frame clones only, not all of them. The data show more than 110,000 clones, 93% seen once. The material was peripheral blood, obtained on day 0 of AZD1222 vaccination. Receptors were obtained from an adult in good health. The CDR3 runs from the conserved cysteine through the conserved F or W. D genes are given only for firm matches. Size values are once, few and many counts, or a class for expanded clones, and some rows have none.

abundance	j_gene	d_gene	v_gene	len	CDR3aa	CDR3nt
.	TRBJ1-5	.	TRBV28	14	CASSLPVKHQPQHF	TGTGCCAGCAGTTTGCCGGTAAAGCATCAGCCCCAGCATTTT
.	TRBJ2-1	.	TRBV6-5	14	CASTTGLRSDEQFF	TGTGCCAGCACCACAGGCCTCAGGTCCGATGAGCAGTTCTTC
.	TRBJ2-2	.	TRBV11-3	15	CASSLVGSSTGELFF	TGTGCCAGCAGCTTAGTGGGCAGCTCCACCGGGGAGCTGTTTTTT
.	TRBJ2-1	TRBD2	TRBV29-1	12	CSAGGGRDEQFF	TGCAGCGCTGGGGGGGGTCGGGATGAGCAGTTCTTC
.	TRBJ1-1	.	TRBV2	11	CASSDHLRAFF	TGTGCCAGCAGTGATCACCTTCGTGCTTTCTTT
.	TRBJ1-2	TRBD1	TRBV11-3	16	CASSIAGTAPHYGYTF	TGTGCCAGCAGCATCGCCGGGACAGCCCCCCACTATGGCTACACCTTC
.	TRBJ2-3	.	TRBV4-1	14	CASSLRQSTDTQYF	TGCGCCAGCAGCCTTCGACAGAGCACAGATACGCAGTATTTT
.	TRBJ1-2	.	TRBV5-1	14	CASSLYTDYYGYTF	TGCGCCAGCAGCTTATATACGGACTACTATGGCTACACCTTC
.	TRBJ2-1	.	TRBV11-2	15	CASSLDFQAYNEQFF	TGTGCCAGCAGCTTAGATTTCCAGGCTTACAATGAGCAGTTCTTC
.	TRBJ1-1	.	TRBV6-2/TRBV6-3	13	CASSYSSLSEAFF	TGTGCCAGCAGTTACTCTTCTCTTTCTGAAGCTTTCTTT
.	TRBJ1-2	TRBD1	TRBV9	15	CASSTGTGGSYGYTF	TGTGCCAGCAGCACAGGGACAGGGGGCAGCTATGGCTACACCTTC
.	TRBJ1-5	.	TRBV28	12	CASSLINQPQHF	TGTGCCAGCAGTTTAATCAATCAGCCCCAGCATTTT
.	TRBJ2-5	.	TRBV6-1	15	CASSEARWVEETQYF	TGTGCCAGCAGTGAAGCGAGGTGGGTGGAAGAGACCCAGTACTTC
.	TRBJ2-5	.	TRBV2	13	CASSLGEQETQYF	TGTGCCAGCAGTCTGGGGGAACAAGAGACCCAGTACTTC
.	TRBJ1-1	.	TRBV27	14	CASSYQGKNTEAFF	TGTGCCAGCAGTTATCAGGGAAAGAACACTGAAGCTTTCTTT
.	TRBJ1-1	.	TRBV19	13	CASSIPDNTEAFF	TGTGCCAGTAGTATCCCTGACAACACTGAAGCTTTCTTT
.	TRBJ1-6	TRBD1	TRBV14	15	CASSGTGRGGSPLHF	TGTGCCAGCAGCGGGACAGGTCGAGGGGGTTCACCCCTCCACTTT
.	TRBJ2-1	.	TRBV19	15	CASVLQANSYNEQFF	TGTGCCAGCGTACTACAGGCCAACTCCTACAATGAGCAGTTCTTC
.	TRBJ1-2	TRBD1	TRBV3-1/TRBV3-2	15	CASSHWGQKNYGYTF	TGTGCCAGCAGCCATTGGGGACAGAAAAACTATGGCTACACCTTC
.	TRBJ2-2	.	TRBV6-4	13	CASSETNTGELFF	TGTGCCAGCAGTGAAACAAACACCGGGGAGCTGTTTTTT
.	TRBJ1-2	.	TRBV19	13	CASTPQGLFGYTF	TGTGCCAGTACCCCCCAGGGGCTTTTTGGCTACACCTTC
.	TRBJ2-2	TRBD2	TRBV5-1	17	CASSLGRAWGPTGELFF	TGCGCCAGCAGCCTCGGGAGGGCCTGGGGACCCACCGGGGAGCTGTTTTTT
.	TRBJ2-7	TRBD2	TRBV28	15	CASTLRETSVHEQYF	TGTGCCAGCACCCTAAGGGAGACTAGCGTCCACGAGCAGTACTTC
.	TRBJ1-2	TRBD1	TRBV2	14	CASKLRQGNYGYTF	TGTGCCAGCAAGCTGAGACAGGGAAACTATGGCTACACCTTC
.	TRBJ2-3	.	TRBV7-2	16	CASSSRGRGYGDTQYF	TGTGCCAGCAGCTCCCGGGGGCGGGGGTATGGAGATACGCAGTATTTT
.	TRBJ1-1	.	TRBV12-3/TRBV12-4	13	CASSFRGNTEAFF	TGTGCCAGCAGTTTTAGGGGGAACACTGAAGCTTTCTTT
.	TRBJ2-5	.	TRBV19	15	CASSIEGGIGETQYF	TGTGCCAGTAGTATCGAAGGAGGTATCGGGGAGACCCAGTACTTC
.	TRBJ2-3	TRBD2	TRBV24-1	14	CATPAGGNTDTQYF	TGTGCCACCCCGGCGGGGGGGAACACAGATACGCAGTATTTT
.	TRBJ2-3	TRBD2	TRBV7-9	15	CVSRETSGSTDTQYF	TGTGTCAGCAGAGAGACTAGCGGGAGCACAGATACGCAGTATTTT
.	TRBJ1-5	.	TRBV19	12	CASSMTFQPQHF	TGTGCCAGTAGTATGACATTCCAGCCCCAGCATTTT
.	TRBJ1-1	.	TRBV7-3	13	CASSNNQDGEAFF	TGTGCCAGCAGTAATAATCAGGATGGGGAGGCTTTCTTT
.	TRBJ1-2	.	TRBV18	15	CASSPNLGVGYGYTF	TGTGCCAGCTCACCAAACCTCGGGGTTGGCTATGGCTACACCTTC
.	TRBJ1-2	TRBD1	TRBV9	14	CASSGQGTPYGYTF	TGTGCCAGCAGCGGACAGGGTACTCCCTATGGCTACACCTTC
.	TRBJ1-2	.	TRBV3-1/TRBV3-2	13	CASSLRGGDGYTF	TGTGCCAGCAGCCTAAGAGGGGGAGATGGCTACACCTTC
.	TRBJ1-2	.	TRBV30	13	CAWRVTQGFGYTF	TGTGCCTGGAGAGTCACCCAGGGGTTTGGCTACACCTTC
.	TRBJ1-5	.	TRBV19	13	CASSTKSNQPQHF	TGTGCCAGTAGTACCAAAAGCAATCAGCCCCAGCATTTT
.	TRBJ1-1	.	TRBV30	14	CAWSSPGSNTEAFF	TGTGCCTGGAGTTCCCCGGGGTCCAACACTGAAGCTTTCTTT
.	TRBJ1-5	.	TRBV3-1/TRBV3-2	13	CASSQQGNQPQHF	TGTGCCAGCAGCCAACAGGGCAATCAGCCCCAGCATTTT
.	TRBJ1-6	.	TRBV5-1	14	CASRDQGANSPLHF	TGCGCCAGCAGGGATCAGGGAGCAAATTCACCCCTCCACTTT
.	TRBJ2-7	.	TRBV7-9	12	CASSLYYGEQYF	TGTGCCAGCAGTCTCTACTACGGCGAGCAGTACTTC
.	TRBJ1-2	.	TRBV5-1	16	CASSLTPGPANYGYTF	TGCGCCAGCAGCTTGACCCCAGGGCCCGCTAACTATGGCTACACCTTC
once	TRBJ2-1	TRBD2	TRBV5-1	15	CASSLGLAGDNEQFF	TGCGCCAGCAGCTTGGGACTAGCGGGGGACAATGAGCAGTTCTTC
.	TRBJ1-3	TRBD1	TRBV30	15	CAGSRGQVSGNTIYF	TGTGCCGGGAGTAGGGGACAGGTCTCTGGAAACACCATATATTTT
.	TRBJ2-7	.	TRBV7-9	14	CASSSDREAGEQYF	TGTGCCAGCAGCTCAGACAGGGAGGCTGGCGAGCAGTACTTC
.	TRBJ2-3	TRBD2	TRBV24-1	13	CATSEMLGGTQYF	TGTGCCACCAGCGAAATGCTCGGGGGGACGCAGTATTTT
.	TRBJ1-1	.	TRBV6-5	11	CASSYLGTAFF	TGTGCCAGCAGTTACCTCGGTACAGCTTTCTTT
.	TRBJ1-5	TRBD1	TRBV27	15	CASSGQGYSNQPQHF	TGTGCCAGCAGCGGACAGGGATATAGCAATCAGCCCCAGCATTTT
once	TRBJ2-1	TRBD2	TRBV11-2	15	CASSFGPGLENEQFF	TGTGCCAGCAGCTTCGGCCCGGGACTAGAGAATGAGCAGTTCTTC
.	TRBJ1-1	.	TRBV7-9	13	CASSLSGGTEAFF	TGTGCCAGCAGCTTATCCGGTGGAACTGAAGCTTTCTTT
.	TRBJ2-7	.	TRBV7-2	14	CASSPTGTDYEQYF	TGTGCCAGCAGCCCCACTGGGACTGACTACGAGCAGTACTTC
.	TRBJ2-7	.	TRBV2	16	CASSDLVGSISYEQYF	TGTGCCAGCAGTGACCTTGTGGGATCTATATCCTACGAGCAGTACTTC
.	TRBJ1-2	.	TRBV6-1	14	CASSETQGSYGYTF	TGTGCCAGCAGTGAGACACAGGGTAGCTATGGCTACACCTTC
.	TRBJ1-1	.	TRBV20-1	11	CSAREARTAFF	TGCAGTGCTAGGGAGGCCCGGACAGCTTTCTTT
.	TRBJ1-5	.	TRBV23-1	21	CASSQSAREARGGISNQPQHF	TGCGCCAGCAGTCAATCGGCGAGAGAGGCCAGGGGTGGTATAAGCAATCAGCCCCAGCATTTT